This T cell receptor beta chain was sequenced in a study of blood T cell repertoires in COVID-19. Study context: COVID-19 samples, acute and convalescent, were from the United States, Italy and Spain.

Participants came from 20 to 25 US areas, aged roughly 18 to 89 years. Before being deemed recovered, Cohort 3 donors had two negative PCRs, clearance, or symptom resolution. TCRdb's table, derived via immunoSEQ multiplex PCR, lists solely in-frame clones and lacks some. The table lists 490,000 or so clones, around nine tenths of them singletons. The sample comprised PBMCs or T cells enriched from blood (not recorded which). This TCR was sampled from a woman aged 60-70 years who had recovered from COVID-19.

Written as DNA, the CDR3 is TGTGCCACCAGCAGATACAGGGAGTTTGCGGAGACCCAGTACTTC. Its translation is CATSRYREFAETQYF. J is TRBJ2-5 and V is TRBV15; a weak D match, TRBD1 (6 bases). The CDR3 extends over 15 amino acids. Germline V gene sequence: CDR1 LNHNV, CDR2 YYDKDF (reference sequence). V lost 2 bases, J lost 5 bases, and 15 bases lay in between.